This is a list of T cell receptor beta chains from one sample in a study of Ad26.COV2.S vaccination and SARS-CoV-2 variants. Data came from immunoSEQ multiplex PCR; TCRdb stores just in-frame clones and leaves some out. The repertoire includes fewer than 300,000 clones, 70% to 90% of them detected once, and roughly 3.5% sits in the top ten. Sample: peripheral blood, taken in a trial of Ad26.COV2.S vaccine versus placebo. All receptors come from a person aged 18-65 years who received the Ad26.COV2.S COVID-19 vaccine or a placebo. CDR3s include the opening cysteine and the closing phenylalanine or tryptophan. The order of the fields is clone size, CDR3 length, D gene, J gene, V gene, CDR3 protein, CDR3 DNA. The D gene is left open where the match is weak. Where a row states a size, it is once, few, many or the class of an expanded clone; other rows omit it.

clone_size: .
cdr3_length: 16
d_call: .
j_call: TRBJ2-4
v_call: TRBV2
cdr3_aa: CASSPEVRGAKNIQYF
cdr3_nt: TGTGCCAGCAGTCCAGAGGTCAGGGGAGCCAAAAACATTCAGTACTTC

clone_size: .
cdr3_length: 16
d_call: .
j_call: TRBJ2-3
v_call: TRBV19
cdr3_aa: CARHTGTRRSTDTQYF
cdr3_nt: TGTGCCAGACACACCGGGACGCGCCGTTCCACAGATACGCAGTATTTT

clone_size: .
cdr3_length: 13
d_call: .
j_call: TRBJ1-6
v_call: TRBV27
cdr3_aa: CASSLQANSPLHF
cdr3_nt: TGTGCCAGCAGTTTACAGGCTAATTCACCCCTCCACTTT

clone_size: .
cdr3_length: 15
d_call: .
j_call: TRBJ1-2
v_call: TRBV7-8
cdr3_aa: CASSPQAGLFDGYTF
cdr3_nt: TGTGCCAGCAGTCCACAGGCAGGCCTTTTTGATGGCTACACCTTC

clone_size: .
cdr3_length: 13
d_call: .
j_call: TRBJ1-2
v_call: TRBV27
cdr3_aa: CASSFNPRYGYTF
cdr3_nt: TGTGCCAGCAGTTTTAACCCCCGCTATGGCTACACCTTC

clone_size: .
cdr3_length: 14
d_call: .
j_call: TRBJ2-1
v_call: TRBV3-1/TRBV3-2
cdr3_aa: CASSIRTEYNEQFF
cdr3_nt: TGTGCCAGCAGCATCCGGACGGAATACAATGAGCAGTTCTTC

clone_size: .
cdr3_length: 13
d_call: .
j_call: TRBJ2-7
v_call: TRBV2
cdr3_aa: CASSEEGSSEQYF
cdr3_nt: TGTGCCAGCAGTGAAGAGGGCAGCTCCGAGCAGTACTTC

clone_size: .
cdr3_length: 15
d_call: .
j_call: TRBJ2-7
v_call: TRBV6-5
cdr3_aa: CASSYLSGAGYEQYF
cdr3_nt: TGTGCCAGCAGTTACTTAAGCGGCGCGGGATACGAGCAGTACTTC

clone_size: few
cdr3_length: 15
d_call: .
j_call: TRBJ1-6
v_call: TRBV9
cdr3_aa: CASSVRAAYNSPLHF
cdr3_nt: TGTGCCAGCAGCGTAAGGGCTGCTTATAATTCACCCCTCCACTTT

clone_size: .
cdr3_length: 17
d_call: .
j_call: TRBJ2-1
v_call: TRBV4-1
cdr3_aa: CASSQDPAPSSYNEQFF
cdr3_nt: TGCGCCAGCAGCCAAGATCCCGCTCCTAGCTCCTACAATGAGCAGTTCTTC

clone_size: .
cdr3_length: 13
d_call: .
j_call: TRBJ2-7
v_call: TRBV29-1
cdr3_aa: CSVGERLSYEQYF
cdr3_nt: TGCAGCGTCGGGGAACGCCTATCCTACGAGCAGTACTTC

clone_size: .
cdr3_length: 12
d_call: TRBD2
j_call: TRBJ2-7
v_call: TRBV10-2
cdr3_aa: CATRLAGYEQYF
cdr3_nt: TGCGCCACCAGACTAGCGGGATACGAGCAGTACTTC

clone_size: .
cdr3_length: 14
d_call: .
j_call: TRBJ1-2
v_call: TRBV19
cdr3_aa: CASSPGTLPYGYTF
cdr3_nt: TGTGCCAGTAGTCCGGGTACGCTCCCCTATGGCTACACCTTC

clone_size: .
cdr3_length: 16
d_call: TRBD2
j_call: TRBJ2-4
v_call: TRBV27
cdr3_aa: CASSSSPTSGRNIQYF
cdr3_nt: TGTGCCAGCAGTTCCTCCCCGACTAGCGGGAGAAACATTCAGTACTTC

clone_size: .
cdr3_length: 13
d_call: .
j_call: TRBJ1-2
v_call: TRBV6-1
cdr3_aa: CASSEYTDYGYTF
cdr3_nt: TGTGCCAGCAGTGAATACACGGACTATGGCTACACCTTC

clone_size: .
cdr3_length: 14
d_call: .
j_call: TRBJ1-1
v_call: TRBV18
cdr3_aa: CASSPSGLNTEAFF
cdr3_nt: TGTGCCAGCTCACCCTCAGGGTTAAACACTGAAGCTTTCTTT

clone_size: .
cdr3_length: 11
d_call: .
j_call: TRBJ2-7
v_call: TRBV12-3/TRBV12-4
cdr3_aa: CASSQAYEQYF
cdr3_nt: TGTGCCAGCAGTCAAGCTTACGAGCAGTACTTC

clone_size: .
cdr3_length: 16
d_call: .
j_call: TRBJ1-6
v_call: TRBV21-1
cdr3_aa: CASSKGGEGDNSPLHF
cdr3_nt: TGTGCCAGCAGCAAAGGGGGCGAAGGCGATAATTCACCCCTCCACTTT

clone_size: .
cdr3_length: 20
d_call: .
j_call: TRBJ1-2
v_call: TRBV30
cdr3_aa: CAWSVLTNARWARPGYGYTF
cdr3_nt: TGTGCCTGGAGTGTACTGACCAACGCGCGTTGGGCGCGGCCCGGCTATGGCTACACCTTC

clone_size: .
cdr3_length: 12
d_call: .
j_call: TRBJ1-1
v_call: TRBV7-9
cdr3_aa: CASMSGASEAFF
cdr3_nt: TGTGCCAGCATGTCGGGGGCCTCTGAAGCTTTCTTT

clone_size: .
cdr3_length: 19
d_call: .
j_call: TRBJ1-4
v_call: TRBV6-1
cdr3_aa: CASSERFPPYTATNEKLFF
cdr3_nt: TGTGCCAGCAGTGAAAGATTCCCCCCTTATACTGCAACTAATGAAAAACTGTTTTTT

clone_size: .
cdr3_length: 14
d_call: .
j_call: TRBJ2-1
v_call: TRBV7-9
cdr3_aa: CASSLETGNNEQFF
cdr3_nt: TGTGCCAGCAGCTTAGAAACAGGGAACAATGAGCAGTTCTTC

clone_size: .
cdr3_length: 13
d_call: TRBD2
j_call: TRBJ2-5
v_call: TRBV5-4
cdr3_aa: CASRLAGSETQYF
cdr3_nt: TGTGCCAGCAGACTAGCGGGCTCGGAGACCCAGTACTTC

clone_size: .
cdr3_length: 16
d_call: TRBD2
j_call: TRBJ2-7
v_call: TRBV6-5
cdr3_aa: CASSSRLAGVSYEQYF
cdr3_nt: TGTGCCAGCAGTTCCAGACTAGCGGGGGTCTCCTACGAGCAGTACTTC

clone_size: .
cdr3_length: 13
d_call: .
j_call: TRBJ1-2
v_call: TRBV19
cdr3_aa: CASNREGTYGYTF
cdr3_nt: TGTGCCAGTAATCGTGAAGGTACCTATGGCTACACCTTC

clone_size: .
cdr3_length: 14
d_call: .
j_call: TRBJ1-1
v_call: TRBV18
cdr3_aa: CASSRDKLNTEAFF
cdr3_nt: TGTGCCAGCTCACGGGACAAATTGAACACTGAAGCTTTCTTT

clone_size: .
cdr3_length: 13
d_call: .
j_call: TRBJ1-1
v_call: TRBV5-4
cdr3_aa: CASSLRRKSEAFF
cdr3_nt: TGTGCCAGCAGCTTGAGGCGGAAGAGCGAAGCTTTCTTT

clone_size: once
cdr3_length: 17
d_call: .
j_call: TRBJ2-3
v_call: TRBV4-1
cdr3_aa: CASRSQGSGVSTDTQYF
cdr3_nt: TGCGCCAGCCGGAGCCAAGGTTCGGGGGTCAGCACAGATACGCAGTATTTT

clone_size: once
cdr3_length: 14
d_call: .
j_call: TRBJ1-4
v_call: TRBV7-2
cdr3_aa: CASSLDRGHEKLFF
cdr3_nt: TGTGCCAGCAGCTTAGATCGGGGCCATGAAAAACTGTTTTTT

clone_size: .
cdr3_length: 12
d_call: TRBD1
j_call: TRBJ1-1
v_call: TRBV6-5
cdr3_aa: CASSTRTGEAFF
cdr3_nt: TGTGCCAGCAGTACCAGGACAGGGGAAGCTTTCTTT

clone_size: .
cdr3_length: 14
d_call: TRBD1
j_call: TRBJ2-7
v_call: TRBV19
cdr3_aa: CASSRTGQRYEQYF
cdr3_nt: TGTGCCAGTAGCCGAACGGGACAGCGATACGAGCAGTACTTC

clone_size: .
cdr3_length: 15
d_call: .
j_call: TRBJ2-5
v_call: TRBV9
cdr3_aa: CASSVAAGRQETQYF
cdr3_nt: TGTGCCAGCAGCGTAGCGGCTGGACGACAAGAGACCCAGTACTTC

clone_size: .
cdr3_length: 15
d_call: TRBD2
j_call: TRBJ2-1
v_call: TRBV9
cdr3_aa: CASSVSGGDYNEQFF
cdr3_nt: TGTGCCAGCAGCGTAAGCGGGGGGGATTACAATGAGCAGTTCTTC

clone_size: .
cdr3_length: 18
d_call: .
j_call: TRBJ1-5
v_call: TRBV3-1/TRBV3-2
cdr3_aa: CASSLGEGPSYSNQPQHF
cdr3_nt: TGTGCCAGCAGCCTCGGTGAGGGGCCCTCTTATAGCAATCAGCCCCAGCATTTT

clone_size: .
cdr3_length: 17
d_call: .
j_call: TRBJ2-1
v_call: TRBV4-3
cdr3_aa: CASSQDLASLSYNEQFF
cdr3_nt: TGCGCCAGCAGCCAAGACCTAGCGTCACTCTCCTACAATGAGCAGTTCTTC

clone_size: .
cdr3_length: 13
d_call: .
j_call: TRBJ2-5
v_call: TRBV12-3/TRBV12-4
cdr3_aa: CASSWGTQETQYF
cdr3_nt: TGTGCCAGCAGTTGGGGGACACAAGAGACCCAGTACTTC

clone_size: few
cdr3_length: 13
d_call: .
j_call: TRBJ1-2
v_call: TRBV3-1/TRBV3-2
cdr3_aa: CASSQMGGYGYTF
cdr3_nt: TGTGCCAGCAGCCAAATGGGAGGCTATGGCTACACCTTC

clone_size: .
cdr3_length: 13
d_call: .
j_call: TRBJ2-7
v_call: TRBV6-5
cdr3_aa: CASSYGYSYEQYF
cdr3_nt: TGTGCCAGCAGTTACGGATACTCCTACGAGCAGTACTTC

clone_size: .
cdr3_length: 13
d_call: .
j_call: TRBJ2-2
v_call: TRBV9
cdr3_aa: CASSVENTGELFF
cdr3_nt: TGTGCCAGCAGCGTCGAAAACACCGGGGAGCTGTTTTTT

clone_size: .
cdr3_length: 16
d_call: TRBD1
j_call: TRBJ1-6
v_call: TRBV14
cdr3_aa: CASSQGPGQTNSPLHF
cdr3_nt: TGTGCCAGCAGCCAAGGTCCGGGACAGACTAATTCACCCCTCCACTTT

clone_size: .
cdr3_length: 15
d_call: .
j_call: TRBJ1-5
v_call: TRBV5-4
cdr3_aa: CASNPPGDPNQPQHF
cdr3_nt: TGTGCCAGCAACCCGCCGGGGGACCCGAATCAGCCCCAGCATTTT

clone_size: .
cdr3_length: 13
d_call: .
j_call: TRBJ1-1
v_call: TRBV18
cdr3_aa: CASSSGQNTEAFF
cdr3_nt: TGTGCCAGCTCATCTGGACAGAACACTGAAGCTTTCTTT

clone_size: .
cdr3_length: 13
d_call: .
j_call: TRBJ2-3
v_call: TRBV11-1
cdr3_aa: CASSPTGGQLQYF
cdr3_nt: TGTGCCAGCAGTCCCACCGGGGGCCAGCTGCAGTATTTT

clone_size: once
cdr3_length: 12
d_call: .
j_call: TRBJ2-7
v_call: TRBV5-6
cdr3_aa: CASSSQGYEQYF
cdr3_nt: TGTGCCAGCAGCTCTCAGGGTTACGAGCAGTACTTC

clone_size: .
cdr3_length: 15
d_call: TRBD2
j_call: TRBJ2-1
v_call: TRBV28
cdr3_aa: CASSPGGGRINEQFF
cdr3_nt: TGTGCCAGCAGCCCTGGGGGCGGGAGGATCAATGAGCAGTTCTTC

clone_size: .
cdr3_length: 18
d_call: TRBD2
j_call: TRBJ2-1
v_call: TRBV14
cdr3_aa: CASSQGTSGRSSYNEQFF
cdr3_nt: TGTGCCAGCAGCCAAGGGACTAGCGGGAGGAGCTCCTACAATGAGCAGTTCTTC

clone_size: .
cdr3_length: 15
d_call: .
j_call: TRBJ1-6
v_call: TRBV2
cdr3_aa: CASRLEGINNSPLHF
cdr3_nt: TGTGCCAGCAGACTTGAGGGGATTAATAATTCACCCCTCCACTTT

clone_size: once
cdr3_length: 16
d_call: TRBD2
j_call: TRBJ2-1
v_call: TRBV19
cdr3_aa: CASSMARRELYNEQFF
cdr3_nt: TGTGCCAGTAGTATGGCGCGGCGGGAGCTATACAATGAGCAGTTCTTC